The 4 T cell receptor beta chains given below trace back to one sample, sequenced in a study of blood T cell repertoires in COVID-19 (dated by TCRdb to between 2020 and 2021). The library was obtained by the immunoSEQ multiplex PCR assay. TCRdb took this table from immuneACCESS and kept in-frame rearrangements with V and J called. Such tables lack part of the clones; where checked against another copy, unresolved V genes explain under half of the gap, and the rest is unexplained. This sample holds around 160,000 clones; over 70% were observed only once. Jointly, the top ten make up about 5.7% of the sample. The specimen was peripheral blood. The receptor set was obtained from a man older than 75 with acute or convalescent COVID-19.

The V gene is TRBV24-1, the J gene TRBJ1-2; TRBD1 might be the D (6 bases). There are 15 residues in the CDR3. Trimming cost V 1 base and J 8 bases, with 16 bases left between them. Germline CDR1 and CDR2: KGHDR and SFDVKD. The CDR3 here is CATSDFGQGQGGYTF. The DNA for the CDR3 is TGTGCCACCAGTGATTTTGGCCAGGGGCAGGGAGGCTACACCTTC.

The gene calls are TRBV2 and TRBJ2-7; possible D gene TRBD2, 6 bases. The germline CDR1 and CDR2 sequences are SNHLY and FYNNEI. Trimming took 10 bases from V and 5 from J, leaving 18 bases between them. The CDR3 is 13 residues long. The CDR3 loop reads CATDRGRRNEQYF. The CDR3 DNA sequence: TGTGCCACTGACAGAGGGAGGAGGAACGAGCAGTACTTC.

The chain carries TRBV11-2 and TRBJ2-3; tentative D call: TRBD2 (5 bases). V shed 8 bases and J shed 6 bases, with 12 bases lying between them. In germline, CDR1 is SGHAT, CDR2 FQNNGV. The CDR3 is made up of 12 amino acids. CDR3 region: CASGLAFDTQYF. In DNA form, the CDR3 reads TGTGCCAGCGGGCTAGCATTCGATACGCAGTATTTT.

V usage is TRBV6-5 and J usage is TRBJ2-4, with 8 bases identical to TRBD1. This CDR3 region has 16 residues. The germline gives CDR1 MNHEY, CDR2 SVGAGI. The V segment lost 4 bases and the J segment 1 base; nucleotides outside the gene matches: 6. CDR3 coding DNA: TGTGCCAGCAGTTCCGGACAGGGCGAGGCCAAAAACATTCAGTACTTC. The encoded protein is CASSSGQGEAKNIQYF.